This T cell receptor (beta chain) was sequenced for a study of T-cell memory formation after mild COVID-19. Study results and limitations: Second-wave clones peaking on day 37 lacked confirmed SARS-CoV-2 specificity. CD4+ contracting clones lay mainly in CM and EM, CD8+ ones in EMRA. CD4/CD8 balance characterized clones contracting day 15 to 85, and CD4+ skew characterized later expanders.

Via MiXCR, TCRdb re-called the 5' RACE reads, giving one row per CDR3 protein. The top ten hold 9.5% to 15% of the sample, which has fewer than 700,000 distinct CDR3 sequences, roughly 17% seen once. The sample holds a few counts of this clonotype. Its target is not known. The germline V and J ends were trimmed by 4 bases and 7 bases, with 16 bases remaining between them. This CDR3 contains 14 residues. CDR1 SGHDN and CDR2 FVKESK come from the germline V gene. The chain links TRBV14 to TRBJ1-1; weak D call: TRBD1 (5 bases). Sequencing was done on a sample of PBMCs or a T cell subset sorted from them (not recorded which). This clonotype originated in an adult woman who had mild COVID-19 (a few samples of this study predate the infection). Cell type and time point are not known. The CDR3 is CASSRPAGIGEAFF. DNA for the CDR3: TGTGCCAGCAGCCGCCCGGCAGGGATAGGTGAAGCTTTCTTT.